This T cell receptor beta chain was documented in a study of human T cells and chemical hapten exposure. Study information: The patch tests put 0.01% DPC on the skin of the upper back and were read 6 days later.

Time point reported: patch test 1, 2 weeks after DPC sensitization. Treatment in this sample: therapeutic diphenylcyclopropenone sensitization with weekly scalp DPC. MiXCR, applied by TCRdb to the RACE reads, yields one record per CDR3 protein. Among 85,000 or so distinct CDR3 sequences listed, over 8.5% were seen once. There are 13 residues in the CDR3. Trimming stripped 1 base from V and 2 bases from J, with 5 bases between. Material: whole blood, obtained in connection with sensitization to the hapten diphenylcyclopropenone (DPC). The TCR originated in a woman in her forties or fifties with alopecia areata. Some clones in this sample may be carry-over from other donors' samples. The chain joins TRBV12-3 or TRBV12-4 to TRBJ1-2; D ambiguous. The CDR3 sequence: CASSLVANYGYTF. CDR3 nucleotide sequence: TGTGCCAGCAGTTTAGTGGCGAACTATGGCTACACCTTC.